This T cell receptor (beta chain) was captured in a study of CD8+ T cells in alopecia areata. Deletions cut 5 bases from V and 1 base from J, with 8 bases between. The CDR3 consists of 13 residues. Germline V gives CDR1 KGHSH, CDR2 LQKENI. Treatment defined: oral pan-JAK inhibitor, 5-10 mg twice daily. It was from alopecia areata patients that lesional scalp punch biopsies and peripheral blood were collected. RNA extraction and reverse transcription yielded cDNA as sequencing template. Assay used: immunoSEQ multiplex PCR; TCRdb lists only in-frame clones, some missing. The table lists around 290,000 clones, 58% of them singletons.

The chain employs TRBV18 and TRBJ1-1, with a tentative D call TRBD1 (6 bases). The origin of this receptor is a human donor with alopecia areata. This specimen consisted of CD4+ T cells sorted from blood, obtained at week 24, from a patient treated with tofacitinib. The CDR3 spells CASSVQGNTEAFF. CDR3 nucleotides: TGTGCCAGCTCAGTACAGGGGAACACTGAAGCTTTCTTT.